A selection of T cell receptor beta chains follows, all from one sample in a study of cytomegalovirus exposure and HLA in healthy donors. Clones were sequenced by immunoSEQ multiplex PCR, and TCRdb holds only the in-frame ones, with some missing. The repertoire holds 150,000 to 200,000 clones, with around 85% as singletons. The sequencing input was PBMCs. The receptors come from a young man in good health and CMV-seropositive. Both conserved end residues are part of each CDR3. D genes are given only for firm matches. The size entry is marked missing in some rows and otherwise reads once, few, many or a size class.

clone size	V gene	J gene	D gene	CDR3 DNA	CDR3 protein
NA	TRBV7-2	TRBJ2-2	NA	TGTGCCAGCAGCTTGCTACGGAACACCGGGGAGCTGTTTTTT	CASSLLRNTGELFF
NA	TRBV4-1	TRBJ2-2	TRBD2	TGCGCCAGCAGCCACTTAGCGGGAGGGCCAAACGGGGAGCTGTTTTTT	CASSHLAGGPNGELFF
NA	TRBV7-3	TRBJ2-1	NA	TGTGCCAGCAGCTTAAATCTGGGGACTGGCAATGAGCAGTTCTTC	CASSLNLGTGNEQFF
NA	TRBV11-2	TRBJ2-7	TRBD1	TGTGCCAGCAGCTTCGAGACAGGGCTCGAGCAGTACTTC	CASSFETGLEQYF
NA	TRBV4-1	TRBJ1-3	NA	TGCGCCAGCAGCCAACAGGGAGGTGGAAACACCATATATTTT	CASSQQGGGNTIYF
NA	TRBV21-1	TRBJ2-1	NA	TGTGCCAGCAGCATTCGTGAGCAGTTCTTC	CASSIREQFF
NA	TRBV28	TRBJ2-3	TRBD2	TGTGCCAGCAGTTTGAATCTAGCGGGAGGCGCAGATACGCAGTATTTT	CASSLNLAGGADTQYF
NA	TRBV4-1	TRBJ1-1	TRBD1	TGCGCCAGCAGCCAAGGGACCGGGACAGGGGGACCTATGAACACTGAAGCTTTCTTT	CASSQGTGTGGPMNTEAFF
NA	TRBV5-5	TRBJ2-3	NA	TGTGCCAGCAGCTTGGGAGGGACAGATACGCAGTATTTT	CASSLGGTDTQYF
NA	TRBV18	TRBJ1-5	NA	TGTGCCAGCTCACCAACTCAGGGAAACAATCAGCCCCAGCATTTT	CASSPTQGNNQPQHF
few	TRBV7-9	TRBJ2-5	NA	TGTGCCAGCAGCTTCACCAGGGTGGAGACCCAGTACTTC	CASSFTRVETQYF
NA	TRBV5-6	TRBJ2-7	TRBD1	TGTGCCAGCAGCCGCTGGACAGGGGTAGAGCAGTACTTC	CASSRWTGVEQYF
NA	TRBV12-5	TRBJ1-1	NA	TGTGCTAGTGCCTTAGAGGGGGCTGAAGCTTTCTTT	CASALEGAEAFF
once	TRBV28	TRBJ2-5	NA	TGTGCCAGCAGTTTAAACTACCAAGAGACCCAGTACTTC	CASSLNYQETQYF
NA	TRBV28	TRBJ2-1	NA	TGTGCCAGCAGTTTGGAAGACAGCTACAATGAGCAGTTCTTC	CASSLEDSYNEQFF
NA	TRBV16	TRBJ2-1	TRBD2	TGTGCCAGCAGCCAATATCCTAGCGGGAGGGCCCCCAATGAGCAGTTCTTC	CASSQYPSGRAPNEQFF
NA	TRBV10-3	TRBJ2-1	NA	TGTGCCATCAGCTCCGGGACACTGACCTACAATGAGCAGTTCTTC	CAISSGTLTYNEQFF
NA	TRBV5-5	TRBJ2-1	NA	TGTGCCAGCAGCTTGGGACTTCAAGCCTACAATGAGCAGTTCTTC	CASSLGLQAYNEQFF
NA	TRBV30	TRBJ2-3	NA	TGTGCCTGGATGTTGTCTAGTGGATGGAGCACAGATACGCAGTATTTT	CAWMLSSGWSTDTQYF
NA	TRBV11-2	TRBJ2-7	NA	TGTGCCAGCAGCGGGACTGGCCCTTCCTACGAGCAGTACTTC	CASSGTGPSYEQYF
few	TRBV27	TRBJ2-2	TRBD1	TGTGCCAGCAGTTTTGGATCGGAATGGGACAGCCTCGGGGAGCTGTTTTTT	CASSFGSEWDSLGELFF
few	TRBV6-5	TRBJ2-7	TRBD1	TGTGCCAGCAGTCCATCGGGACAGCTCTACGAGCAGTACTTC	CASSPSGQLYEQYF
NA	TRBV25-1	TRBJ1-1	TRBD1	TGTGCCAGCAGTGGAATTCGGACAGGACTCGAAGCTTTCTTT	CASSGIRTGLEAFF
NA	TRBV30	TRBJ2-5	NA	TGTGCCTGGAGTGTTGGGGGCGCGGAAGAGACCCAGTACTTC	CAWSVGGAEETQYF
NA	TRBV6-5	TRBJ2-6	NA	TGTGCCAGCGGCATTGGGGCCAACGTCCTGACTTTC	CASGIGANVLTF
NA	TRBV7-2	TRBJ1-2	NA	TGTGCCAGCGTCCGACAGACGGAAGGCTACACCTTC	CASVRQTEGYTF
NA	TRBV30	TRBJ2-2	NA	TGTGCCTGGAGCCCCCAAACGACAGGGAACACCGGGGAGCTGTTTTTT	CAWSPQTTGNTGELFF
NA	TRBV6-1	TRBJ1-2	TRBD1	TGTGCCAGCAGTGACGGACAGGGAGCTAACTATGGCTACACCTTC	CASSDGQGANYGYTF
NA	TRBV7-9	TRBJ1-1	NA	TGTGCCAGCAGCTCCCGAAATAGTATGAACACTGAAGCTTTCTTT	CASSSRNSMNTEAFF